Listed here are 11 T cell receptor beta chains from one sample, sequenced in a study of shared clonotypes between healthy human individuals. Produced via immunoSEQ multiplex PCR; TCRdb's table is partial and in-frame only. This repertoire shows fewer than 850,000 clones, around 91% found once; its top ten account for more than 30%. Sequenced sample: memory CD8+ T cells from PBMCs. The subset here: CD45RO+ cells pooled with CCR7-negative TemRA cells. Every receptor here comes from a man in his late teens or twenties in good health. Some clones in this sample may be carry-over from other donors' samples.

This clone has only one observation. V is TRBV7-9 and J is TRBJ2-7; D ambiguous. V gave up 6 bases and J gave up 0 bases, with 9 bases separating them. CDR1 and CDR2 from the germline V gene are SEHNR and FQNEAQ (reference sequence). The CDR3 consists of 13 residues. In DNA form, the CDR3 reads TGTGCCAGCAGTTTTCCCCCCTCCTACGAGCAGTACTTC. As protein: CASSFPPSYEQYF.

The chain links TRBV7-8 to TRBJ2-5, with 8 bases fitting TRBD2. Per the germline V gene, CDR1 is SGHVS and CDR2 is FQNEAQ. Trimming cost V 6 bases and J 5 bases; bases outside gene matches: 8. The CDR3 totals 14 residues. CDR3 sequence: CASRPSGRWETQYF. Here the CDR3 DNA reads TGTGCCAGCAGACCAAGCGGGAGATGGGAGACCCAGTACTTC.

This clone was seen more than once but under ten times. The rearrangement links TRBV27 to TRBJ1-1; D gene ambiguous. Trimming took off 6 bases at V and 5 bases at J, with 16 bases between the two ends. CDR3 length: 14 amino acids. CDR1 MNHEY and CDR2 SMNVEV come from the germline V gene (reference sequence). This CDR3 reads CASSRTPIGTEAFF. In DNA, the CDR3 is TGTGCCAGCAGCCGTACACCTATCGGTACTGAAGCTTTCTTT.

The chain couples TRBV29-1 to TRBJ2-5, with D uncertain. The assigned J gene may be wrong: the sequence end matches TRBJ2-7 better. The germline CDR1 and CDR2 sequences are SQVTM and ANQGSEA. This CDR3 spans 11 amino acids. CDR3 protein: CSARVSYEQYF. Here the CDR3 DNA reads TGCAGCGCAAGGGTTTCCTACGAGCAGTACTTC.

V is TRBV4-3 and J is TRBJ1-2; D gene uncertain. V lost 3 bases, J lost 1 base, and 18 bases lay in between. The CDR3 totals 17 residues. In germline, CDR1 is LGHNA, CDR2 YSLEER. The CDR3: CASSHHIVSELNYGYTF. For the CDR3, the DNA is TGCGCCAGCAGCCACCATATCGTCAGTGAACTTAACTATGGCTACACCTTC.

The gene calls are TRBV6-1 and TRBJ2-2, with D perhaps being TRBD1 or TRBD2 (6 bases each). V was cut by 7 bases and J by 1 base, with 13 bases left in between. The CDR3 spans 15 residues. CDR1 is MNHNS and CDR2 is SASEGT in the germline V gene. The CDR3 reads CASTKGGLNTGELFF. The CDR3 DNA sequence: TGTGCCAGCACTAAGGGGGGATTGAACACCGGGGAGCTGTTTTTT.

The CDR3 protein is CASSVSGTSGTEQYF. CDR3 in DNA: TGTGCCAGCAGCGTATCAGGGACTAGCGGGACCGAGCAGTACTTC. This chain joins TRBV9 and TRBJ2-5; 13 bases fit TRBD2. The assigned J gene may be wrong: the sequence end matches TRBJ2-7 better. The CDR3 has 15 amino acids. The germline gives CDR1 SGDLS, CDR2 YYNGEE.

The chain couples TRBV9 to TRBJ2-2; D remains unclear. The V gene lost 1 base and the J gene lost 6 bases, with 13 bases spanning the gap. Germline loops: CDR1 SGDLS, CDR2 YYNGEE. The CDR3 is 15 amino acids. The CDR3: CASSVQGAAAGELFF. As DNA, the CDR3 is TGTGCCAGCAGCGTACAAGGAGCCGCCGCCGGGGAGCTGTTTTTT.

This rearrangement joins TRBV4-3 to TRBJ2-1; TRBD1 is a possible D gene (6 bases). V lost 0 bases and J lost 2, with 20 bases in between. This CDR3 comprises 19 residues. CDR1 LGHNA and CDR2 YSLEER come from the germline V gene. The CDR3 DNA reads as TGCGCCAGCAGCCAAGATGGACAGAATTTAAATGGGGCCTACAATGAGCAGTTCTTC. This gives the protein CASSQDGQNLNGAYNEQFF.

The rearrangement links TRBV27 to TRBJ1-5, with D unresolved. CDR1 and CDR2 from the germline V gene are MNHEY and SMNVEV (reference sequence). The CDR3 is 14 residues long. V lost 4 bases and J 6 bases, leaving 13 bases between the germline ends. The CDR3 DNA is TGTGCCAGCAGTTGGACCCCGGTCGGTCAGCCCCAGCATTTT. It codes for CASSWTPVGQPQHF.

This sequence joins TRBV6-4 and TRBJ2-1, with D possibly being TRBD2 (6 bases). This CDR3 region has 17 residues. CDR1 and CDR2 from the germline V gene are MRHNA and SNTAGT. The V and J ends lost 3 bases and 1 base respectively, with 16 bases between them. CDR3 loop: CASSEFGAGRSYNEQFF. The CDR3 DNA sequence: TGTGCCAGCAGTGAATTCGGAGCGGGCCGGTCCTACAATGAGCAGTTCTTC.